This T cell receptor beta chain was captured by sequencing in a study of tumor-infiltrating lymphocytes in oesophageal squamous cell carcinoma. One entry per CDR3 protein results from TCRdb running MiXCR on the PCR reads. The data contain 15,000 to 20,000 distinct CDR3 sequences, around 40% of them seen just once; the ten biggest clones take up about 30%. CDR3 length: 14 amino acids. Deletions cut 1 base from V and 7 bases from J, with 13 bases between. Germline V CDR1 and CDR2: SGHVS, FQNEAQ. The chain is built from TRBV7-8 and TRBJ1-2; unclear D gene. This clonotype was sampled from a female donor with esophageal squamous cell carcinoma. Sequencing was done on a sample of normal esophageal tissue next to the tumor. The CDR3 sequence is CASSLELGRSGYTF. CDR3 in DNA: TGTGCCAGCAGCTTAGAGCTCGGGAGGAGTGGCTACACCTTC.